This T cell receptor (beta chain) was obtained from a study of blood T cell repertoires in COVID-19. Study at large: Acute and convalescent COVID-19 specimens originated in the United States, Italy and Spain. The cDNA or gDNA used as material had been derived from T cells, B-cell-depleted T cells, or PBMCs.

CDR1 is SNHLY, CDR2 FYNNEI, per germline. The CDR3 is 14 residues long. V lost 6 bases to trimming and J lost 4 bases; unmatched junction nucleotides: 6. This clone was counted a few times. Under the authors' procedure: The authors estimated nucleated cell counts from reference gene primer amplification. TCRdb's table, derived via immunoSEQ multiplex PCR, lists solely in-frame clones and lacks some. D and trimming come from the DNA, and the V and J calls and clone size come from that table. The sample records about 97,000 clones, approximately 85% being singletons. The sequence was collected from a man aged 40-55 years with active or convalescent COVID-19. This chain links TRBV2 with TRBJ2-5; 9 nucleotides match TRBD1. The specimen was peripheral blood. The CDR3 here is CASRETGGGETQYF. In nucleotides, the CDR3 is TGTGCCAGCAGGGAAACAGGGGGCGGAGAGACCCAGTACTTC. Full variable domain (rest looked up from reference TRBV2 and TRBJ2-5): EPEVTQTPSHQVTQMGQEVILRCVPISNHLYFYWYRQILGQKVEFLVSFYNNEISEKSEIFDDQFSVERPDGSNFTLKIRSTKLEDSAMYFCASRETGGGETQYFGPGTRLLVL.